A selection of T cell receptor beta chains follows, all from one sample in a study of blood T cell repertoires in COVID-19. TCRdb keeps only in-frame clones here, not all; method: immunoSEQ multiplex PCR. Here the sample spans about 210,000 clones, around 83% being singletons. What was sequenced was peripheral blood. The receptors originated from a woman in her fifties or sixties with acute or convalescent COVID-19. Both conserved end residues are part of each CDR3. D genes are given only for firm matches. Clone size is stated in some rows and not others, as once, few, many or a class when expanded.

clone size: NA; CDR3 length: 18; J gene: TRBJ2-7; V gene: TRBV13; D gene: TRBD2; CDR3 DNA: TGTGCCAGCAGCCCGGGTATTGTGGGTAGCGGGAGGTACTACGAGCAGTACTTC; CDR3 protein: CASSPGIVGSGRYYEQYF
clone size: NA; CDR3 length: 14; J gene: TRBJ2-3; V gene: TRBV6-5; D gene: TRBD1; CDR3 DNA: TGTGCCAGCAGCAACAGGGGGCGCACAGATACGCAGTATTTT; CDR3 protein: CASSNRGRTDTQYF
clone size: NA; CDR3 length: 14; J gene: TRBJ1-2; V gene: TRBV29-1; D gene: NA; CDR3 DNA: TGCAGCGTTGAGTGGGGAGGGCAGCTCTATGGCTACACCTTC; CDR3 protein: CSVEWGGQLYGYTF
clone size: NA; CDR3 length: 16; J gene: TRBJ2-3; V gene: TRBV19; D gene: NA; CDR3 DNA: TGTGCCAGTAGTAGCGACGGGACTCCCAGCACAGATACGCAGTATTTT; CDR3 protein: CASSSDGTPSTDTQYF
clone size: NA; CDR3 length: 13; J gene: TRBJ1-1; V gene: TRBV27; D gene: NA; CDR3 DNA: TGTGCCAGCAGTTTAGGGAGGGGTACTGAAGCTTTCTTT; CDR3 protein: CASSLGRGTEAFF
clone size: NA; CDR3 length: 15; J gene: TRBJ2-7; V gene: TRBV3-1/TRBV3-2; D gene: TRBD2; CDR3 DNA: TGTGCCAGCAGCCCCCCGGGACTAAATCTCTACGCGCAGTACTTC; CDR3 protein: CASSPPGLNLYAQYF
clone size: NA; CDR3 length: 14; J gene: TRBJ2-7; V gene: TRBV7-8; D gene: TRBD1; CDR3 DNA: TGTGCCAGCAGCTCTTGGACAGGGATCTACGAGCAGTACTTC; CDR3 protein: CASSSWTGIYEQYF
clone size: NA; CDR3 length: 16; J gene: TRBJ2-7; V gene: TRBV7-2; D gene: TRBD1; CDR3 DNA: TGTGCCAGCAGCCCTCGGTGGGCAGGGGGCGCAGGTGAGCAGTACTTC; CDR3 protein: CASSPRWAGGAGEQYF
clone size: NA; CDR3 length: 12; J gene: TRBJ2-7; V gene: TRBV6-1; D gene: NA; CDR3 DNA: TGTGCCAGCAGTCCCCGCCGGGACGAGCAGTACTTC; CDR3 protein: CASSPRRDEQYF
clone size: NA; CDR3 length: 17; J gene: TRBJ2-6; V gene: TRBV10-1; D gene: TRBD1; CDR3 DNA: TGCGCCAGCAGTGAGGGGACAGGACCCTCTGGGGCCAACGTCCTGACTTTC; CDR3 protein: CASSEGTGPSGANVLTF
clone size: NA; CDR3 length: 14; J gene: TRBJ2-1; V gene: TRBV18; D gene: NA; CDR3 DNA: TGTGCCAGCTCACCAAATCGGGACTCAGGAGGGCAGTTCTTC; CDR3 protein: CASSPNRDSGGQFF
clone size: NA; CDR3 length: 15; J gene: TRBJ1-1; V gene: TRBV5-1; D gene: NA; CDR3 DNA: TGCGCCAGCAGCCGGCGGGGGACCCCAGACACTGAAGCTTTCTTT; CDR3 protein: CASSRRGTPDTEAFF
clone size: NA; CDR3 length: 10; J gene: TRBJ2-5; V gene: TRBV20-1; D gene: NA; CDR3 DNA: TGCAGTGCTAACAAAGAGACCCAGTACTTC; CDR3 protein: CSANKETQYF
clone size: NA; CDR3 length: 14; J gene: TRBJ2-3; V gene: TRBV4-2; D gene: TRBD2; CDR3 DNA: TGTGCCAGCAGAAGGGCGGGAGGGACAGATACGCAGTATTTT; CDR3 protein: CASRRAGGTDTQYF
clone size: NA; CDR3 length: 13; J gene: TRBJ2-3; V gene: TRBV24-1; D gene: NA; CDR3 DNA: TGTGCCACCAGTGGCAGGGAAGCAGATACGCAGTATTTT; CDR3 protein: CATSGREADTQYF
clone size: NA; CDR3 length: 16; J gene: TRBJ2-1; V gene: TRBV29-1; D gene: TRBD2; CDR3 DNA: TGCAGCGCTGGGACTAGCGGGACGATTTATTACAATGAGCAGTTCTTC; CDR3 protein: CSAGTSGTIYYNEQFF
clone size: NA; CDR3 length: 12; J gene: TRBJ1-5; V gene: TRBV10-3; D gene: NA; CDR3 DNA: TGTGCCACCAGTGACTTGAATCAGCCCCAGCATTTT; CDR3 protein: CATSDLNQPQHF
clone size: NA; CDR3 length: 14; J gene: TRBJ1-5; V gene: TRBV4-2; D gene: NA; CDR3 DNA: TGTGCCAGCAGCCAAGATGTCAGGGATCAGCCCCAGCATTTT; CDR3 protein: CASSQDVRDQPQHF
clone size: few; CDR3 length: 12; J gene: TRBJ2-1; V gene: TRBV5-6; D gene: NA; CDR3 DNA: TGTGCCAGCAGCTTGGCGAACGGTGAGCAGTTCTTC; CDR3 protein: CASSLANGEQFF
clone size: NA; CDR3 length: 15; J gene: TRBJ2-4; V gene: TRBV19; D gene: NA; CDR3 DNA: TGTGCCAGTAGTTACGGAGGGCGACAAAAAAACATTCAGTACTTC; CDR3 protein: CASSYGGRQKNIQYF
clone size: NA; CDR3 length: 17; J gene: TRBJ2-3; V gene: TRBV9; D gene: TRBD1; CDR3 DNA: TGTGCCAGCAGCGCTTCTCCAGGGGGCGCCGGCACAGATACGCAGTATTTT; CDR3 protein: CASSASPGGAGTDTQYF
clone size: NA; CDR3 length: 15; J gene: TRBJ1-1; V gene: TRBV10-3; D gene: NA; CDR3 DNA: TGTGCCATCAGTGAGTCGCAGCGGGGGAACACTGAAGCTTTCTTT; CDR3 protein: CAISESQRGNTEAFF
clone size: NA; CDR3 length: 16; J gene: TRBJ2-5; V gene: TRBV14; D gene: TRBD1; CDR3 DNA: TGTGCCAGCAGCGGGGGGGACAGGGGCCGTCGCGAGACCCAGTACTTC; CDR3 protein: CASSGGDRGRRETQYF
clone size: NA; CDR3 length: 13; J gene: TRBJ1-4; V gene: TRBV28; D gene: NA; CDR3 DNA: TGTGCCAGCAGACAGGGACCTGAAGAAAAACTGTTTTTT; CDR3 protein: CASRQGPEEKLFF
clone size: many; CDR3 length: 13; J gene: TRBJ1-6; V gene: TRBV5-1; D gene: NA; CDR3 DNA: TGCGCCAGCAGTGTAGCGCCGAATTCACCCCTCCACTTT; CDR3 protein: CASSVAPNSPLHF
clone size: NA; CDR3 length: 15; J gene: TRBJ2-5; V gene: TRBV19; D gene: TRBD2; CDR3 DNA: TGTGCCAGTTCAAATCCCGGGACTAGCAAGGAGACCCAGTACTTC; CDR3 protein: CASSNPGTSKETQYF
clone size: NA; CDR3 length: 14; J gene: TRBJ2-1; V gene: TRBV6-5; D gene: TRBD1; CDR3 DNA: TGTGCCAGCATTCCACACAGACAGGGGTACGAGCAGTTCTTC; CDR3 protein: CASIPHRQGYEQFF
clone size: NA; CDR3 length: 14; J gene: TRBJ2-5; V gene: TRBV27; D gene: NA; CDR3 DNA: TGTGCCAGCAGTTCCCGGGACACCCAAGAGACCCAGTACTTC; CDR3 protein: CASSSRDTQETQYF
clone size: NA; CDR3 length: 16; J gene: TRBJ2-3; V gene: TRBV28; D gene: TRBD1; CDR3 DNA: TGTGCCAGCAGTACCCGGACAGGGGGAACTGGGGATACGCAGTATTTT; CDR3 protein: CASSTRTGGTGDTQYF
clone size: NA; CDR3 length: 13; J gene: TRBJ2-7; V gene: TRBV6-5; D gene: TRBD1; CDR3 DNA: TGTGCCAGCTCCCCCGGGACAGTCTACGAGCAGTACTTC; CDR3 protein: CASSPGTVYEQYF
clone size: NA; CDR3 length: 15; J gene: TRBJ1-6; V gene: TRBV14; D gene: TRBD1; CDR3 DNA: TGTGCCAGCAGCGCCCGGGACAGGGGTTATTCACCCCTCCACTTT; CDR3 protein: CASSARDRGYSPLHF
clone size: NA; CDR3 length: 12; J gene: TRBJ2-1; V gene: TRBV30; D gene: TRBD2; CDR3 DNA: TGTGCCTGGGGTAGCGGGAGTTATGAGCAGTTCTTC; CDR3 protein: CAWGSGSYEQFF
clone size: NA; CDR3 length: 13; J gene: TRBJ1-1; V gene: TRBV12-3/TRBV12-4; D gene: TRBD1; CDR3 DNA: TGTGCCAGCAGTCCAGGGACAGGGGTCGGAGCTTTCTTT; CDR3 protein: CASSPGTGVGAFF
clone size: NA; CDR3 length: 13; J gene: TRBJ2-7; V gene: TRBV7-2; D gene: NA; CDR3 DNA: TGTGCCAGCAGCTTAGGGGCTATAAATGAGCAGTACTTC; CDR3 protein: CASSLGAINEQYF
clone size: NA; CDR3 length: 14; J gene: TRBJ2-7; V gene: TRBV10-1; D gene: TRBD1; CDR3 DNA: TGCGCCAGCAGCCGGGACAGCTCGACCTACGAGCAGTACTTC; CDR3 protein: CASSRDSSTYEQYF
clone size: few; CDR3 length: 14; J gene: TRBJ1-4; V gene: TRBV14; D gene: TRBD1; CDR3 DNA: TGTGCCAGCAGGCGACAGGGGCCGAATGAAAAACTGTTTTTT; CDR3 protein: CASRRQGPNEKLFF
clone size: NA; CDR3 length: 15; J gene: TRBJ1-2; V gene: TRBV7-2; D gene: TRBD1; CDR3 DNA: TGTGCCAGCAGCTACAGAGGGGGCGAGGTGAAAGGCTACACCTTC; CDR3 protein: CASSYRGGEVKGYTF
clone size: NA; CDR3 length: 16; J gene: TRBJ1-2; V gene: TRBV30; D gene: TRBD1; CDR3 DNA: TGTGCCTGGAGCGTGAGCGGGGACAGGGCGAACTATGGCTACACCTTC; CDR3 protein: CAWSVSGDRANYGYTF
clone size: once; CDR3 length: 14; J gene: TRBJ1-1; V gene: TRBV6-1; D gene: NA; CDR3 DNA: TGTGCCAGCAGTCCGCCCGGGGGGAACACTGAAGCTTTCTTT; CDR3 protein: CASSPPGGNTEAFF
clone size: once; CDR3 length: 16; J gene: TRBJ2-7; V gene: TRBV6-5; D gene: NA; CDR3 DNA: TGTGCCAGCAGTTACTCGTTGGCAGGGGTGTCCTACGAGCAGTACTTC; CDR3 protein: CASSYSLAGVSYEQYF
clone size: NA; CDR3 length: 16; J gene: TRBJ2-1; V gene: TRBV28; D gene: TRBD1; CDR3 DNA: TGTGCCAGCAGTTCTTTTGGCGGGACAGGCGTCAATGAGCAGTTCTTC; CDR3 protein: CASSSFGGTGVNEQFF
clone size: NA; CDR3 length: 12; J gene: TRBJ2-7; V gene: TRBV30; D gene: NA; CDR3 DNA: TGTGCCTCCATCCGGGGTGGCTACGAGCAGTACTTC; CDR3 protein: CASIRGGYEQYF
clone size: NA; CDR3 length: 18; J gene: TRBJ2-5; V gene: TRBV11-2; D gene: TRBD1; CDR3 DNA: TGTGCCAGCAGCTTAGCCTTGGGGGACAGTTCCGGCGAAGAGACCCAGTACTTC; CDR3 protein: CASSLALGDSSGEETQYF
clone size: NA; CDR3 length: 15; J gene: TRBJ2-5; V gene: TRBV9; D gene: TRBD2; CDR3 DNA: TGTGCCAGCAGCGTACTAGCGGGGAAGGGGGAGACCCAGTACTTC; CDR3 protein: CASSVLAGKGETQYF
clone size: once; CDR3 length: 15; J gene: TRBJ2-1; V gene: TRBV5-4; D gene: NA; CDR3 DNA: TGTGCCAGCAGCTTGAGTGGGGGCCGGAGCGGCGAGCAGTTCTTC; CDR3 protein: CASSLSGGRSGEQFF
clone size: NA; CDR3 length: 16; J gene: TRBJ1-2; V gene: TRBV15; D gene: TRBD1; CDR3 DNA: TGTGCCACCAGCAGATCCGGACAGGGCCTTAACTATGGCTACACCTTC; CDR3 protein: CATSRSGQGLNYGYTF
clone size: few; CDR3 length: 15; J gene: TRBJ2-7; V gene: TRBV7-8; D gene: TRBD2; CDR3 DNA: TGTGCCAGCAGCCCCACTCGGGAGGGGGCCTACGAGCAGTACTTC; CDR3 protein: CASSPTREGAYEQYF
clone size: NA; CDR3 length: 13; J gene: TRBJ1-2; V gene: TRBV29-1; D gene: NA; CDR3 DNA: TGCAGCCTCCGGACCCAACCCGGGGGTGGCTACACCTTC; CDR3 protein: CSLRTQPGGGYTF
clone size: once; CDR3 length: 12; J gene: TRBJ1-2; V gene: TRBV28; D gene: NA; CDR3 DNA: TGTGCCAGCAGTCCTCCTAGGAGTGGCTACACCTTC; CDR3 protein: CASSPPRSGYTF
clone size: few; CDR3 length: 17; J gene: TRBJ1-5; V gene: TRBV3-1/TRBV3-2; D gene: TRBD1; CDR3 DNA: TGTGCCAGCAGCCAGGGACAACAGGGGGCACGCAATCAGCCCCAGCATTTT; CDR3 protein: CASSQGQQGARNQPQHF
clone size: NA; CDR3 length: 15; J gene: TRBJ1-1; V gene: TRBV25-1; D gene: TRBD1; CDR3 DNA: TGTGCCAGCAGTGAATCCAGGGGGCAATACACTGAAGCTTTCTTT; CDR3 protein: CASSESRGQYTEAFF
clone size: NA; CDR3 length: 16; J gene: TRBJ2-7; V gene: TRBV11-2; D gene: TRBD2; CDR3 DNA: TGTGCCAGCAGCCGCGGGATCGTAGGGAGGGTCTACGAGCAGTACTTC; CDR3 protein: CASSRGIVGRVYEQYF
clone size: NA; CDR3 length: 15; J gene: TRBJ2-3; V gene: TRBV24-1; D gene: TRBD2; CDR3 DNA: TGTGCCACCAGTGATGCGGGAGGCCGGGCAGATACGCAGTATTTT; CDR3 protein: CATSDAGGRADTQYF
clone size: NA; CDR3 length: 16; J gene: TRBJ2-1; V gene: TRBV5-6; D gene: TRBD2; CDR3 DNA: TGTGCCAGCAGCCTACTAGCGGGGGGTACAGGGAATGAGCAGTTCTTC; CDR3 protein: CASSLLAGGTGNEQFF
clone size: NA; CDR3 length: 15; J gene: TRBJ2-7; V gene: TRBV28; D gene: TRBD2; CDR3 DNA: TGTGCCAGCAGTCCCCCAGCGGGAGGGTCCTACGAGCAGTACTTC; CDR3 protein: CASSPPAGGSYEQYF